Following are 20 T cell receptor beta chains from one sample sequenced in a study of blood T cell repertoires in COVID-19. Profiling relied on immunoSEQ multiplex PCR, and the TCRdb table lists in-frame clones only, not all of them. This table has some 49,000 clones, about nine tenths appearing once. Sequenced material: peripheral blood. The receptors derive from a man aged 45-65 years with active COVID-19.

The rearrangement joins TRBV6-5 to TRBJ1-2; maybe TRBD1 (5 bases). V gave up 3 bases and J gave up 8 bases, with 10 bases separating them. Looked up from germline, CDR1 is MNHEY and CDR2 is SVGAGI. This CDR3 region has 12 residues. The chain's CDR3 is CASSYEAGGYTF. The CDR3 region has the DNA TGTGCCAGCAGTTATGAGGCAGGGGGCTACACCTTC.

This clone has only one observation. V gene TRBV7-2 combines with J gene TRBJ1-6; D not certain. From germline, CDR1 is SGHTA and CDR2 FQGNSA. This CDR3 region has 14 residues. V lost 3 bases and J lost 5, with 8 bases in between. The CDR3 DNA reads TGTGCCAGCAGCTTCGCGGGGAATAATTCACCCCTCCACTTT. It encodes CASSFAGNNSPLHF.

This chain connects TRBV27 to TRBJ2-7; 10 bases line up with TRBD2. The CDR3 consists of 16 residues. Losses at the gene ends were 5 bases for V and 2 bases for J; bases not matched to a gene: 9. Germline CDR1 and CDR2: MNHEY and SMNVEV (reference sequence). CDR3 sequence reads: CASSPWMGTSAYEQYF. In DNA form, the CDR3 reads TGTGCCAGCAGTCCCTGGATGGGGACTAGCGCCTACGAGCAGTACTTC.

The rearrangement links TRBV4-2 to TRBJ2-2, with D perhaps TRBD2 (6 bases). The CDR3 length is 14 residues. V was shortened by 1 base and J by 4 bases, with 7 bases between the two germline ends. Looked up from germline, CDR1 is LGHNA and CDR2 is YNFKEQ. The CDR3 coding sequence is TGTGCCAGCAGCCAAGTCGGGAGCACCGGGGAGCTGTTTTTT. Its translation is CASSQVGSTGELFF.

CDR3 residues: CASTTPEMNTEAFF. The CDR3 DNA sequence: TGTGCCAGCACCACGCCAGAAATGAACACTGAAGCTTTCTTT. V usage is TRBV5-6 and J usage is TRBJ1-1; D gene unclear. The CDR3 consists of 14 residues. Germline CDR1 SGHDT, CDR2 YYEEEE. V shed 6 bases and J shed 0 bases, with 12 bases lying between them.

This clone occurred once. The rearrangement links TRBV5-6 to TRBJ2-7; D is perhaps TRBD1 (6 bases). Germline V lookup: CDR1 SGHDT, CDR2 YYEEEE. V was shortened by 4 bases and J by 7 bases, with 15 bases between the two germline ends. The CDR3 spans 13 residues. CDR3 DNA: TGTGCCAGCAGCATCACAGGGTTGTGGGAGCAGTACTTC. Translation: CASSITGLWEQYF.

This rearrangement joins TRBV2 to TRBJ2-3, with TRBD1 as a possible D gene (6 bases). This CDR3 is 15 amino acids long. The germline CDR1 and CDR2 sequences are SNHLY and FYNNEI. Trimming shortened V by 1 base and J by 5 bases, and 13 bases separated the two germline ends. The CDR3 DNA is TGTGCCAGCAGTGAAGGGGGGCTATCTGGAGATACGCAGTATTTT. Translation: CASSEGGLSGDTQYF.

J is TRBJ2-7 and V is TRBV5-1; 13 nucleotides agree with TRBD2. The CDR3 spans 15 residues. Unmatched junction bases numbered 5, after V lost 2 bases and J lost 6 bases. Germline V gene sequence: CDR1 SGHRS, CDR2 YFSETQ. CDR3 amino acids: CASSFAGLAGSEQYF. The CDR3 nucleotides read TGCGCCAGCAGCTTTGCGGGACTAGCGGGATCCGAGCAGTACTTC.

V is TRBV5-1 and J is TRBJ2-7, with 9 bases identical to TRBD2. The CDR3 has 14 residues. Germline V gives CDR1 SGHRS, CDR2 YFSETQ. The J segment lost 5 bases and the V segment lost 4 bases, leaving 7 bases of the junction unmatched. CDR3 nucleotides: TGCGCCAGCAGCACCGTTAGCGGGAGAGACGAGCAGTACTTC. Protein product: CASSTVSGRDEQYF.

This rearrangement joins TRBV6-5 to TRBJ1-5; D is unclear. Looked up from germline, CDR1 is MNHEY and CDR2 is SVGAGI. The CDR3 has 14 residues. Trimming pared 4 bases from V and 0 bases from J, leaving 7 bases between. CDR3 in DNA: TGTGCCAGCAGTTTGGAGTATAGCAATCAGCCCCAGCATTTT. Protein sequence: CASSLEYSNQPQHF.

The J gene is TRBJ2-7, the V gene TRBV6-5; D not certain. Germline CDR1 and CDR2: MNHEY and SVGAGI. The CDR3 length is 12 residues. The V and J ends lost 4 bases and 6 bases respectively, with 10 bases between them. The CDR3 protein is CASSSPRLEQYF. In nucleotides, the CDR3 is TGTGCCAGCAGTTCCCCTCGTCTCGAGCAGTACTTC.

This rearrangement joins TRBV10-2 to TRBJ2-1; the match to TRBD1 covers 7 bases. The CDR3 has 15 residues. V shed 7 bases and J 2 bases; nucleotides not matched to a gene: 8. CDR1 WSHSY and CDR2 SAAADI come from the germline V gene. This CDR3 reads CASTTGDPTYNEQFF. Written as DNA, the CDR3 is TGCGCCAGCACCACAGGGGACCCTACCTACAATGAGCAGTTCTTC.

The rearrangement links TRBV29-1 to TRBJ2-7, with D possibly being TRBD1 (6 bases). The CDR3 spans 11 residues. Trimming pared 7 bases from V and 3 bases from J, leaving 10 bases between. The V gene's germline CDR1 is SQVTM and CDR2 ANQGSEA. The CDR3 DNA follows: TGCAGCGCCCAACAGGGCTACGAGCAGTACTTC. It yields the protein CSAQQGYEQYF.

CDR3 amino acids: CASRMDRGDYNEQFF. The CDR3 bases are TGTGCCAGCAGGATGGACAGGGGAGACTACAATGAGCAGTTCTTC. The chain recombines TRBV2 with TRBJ2-1; TRBD1 agrees at 9 bases. The CDR3 has 15 amino acids. V lost 6 bases, J lost 3 bases, and 6 bases stayed unmatched. Germline CDR1 is SNHLY and CDR2 is FYNNEI.

The J gene is TRBJ1-2, the V gene TRBV6-5, with 9 nucleotides matching TRBD1. The CDR3 is 15 residues long. Germline loops: CDR1 MNHEY, CDR2 SVGAGI. Trimming at V came to 7 bases and at J to 1 base, leaving 7 bases not matched to a gene. DNA of the CDR3: TGTGCCAGCAAGCTAGGACAGGGGCTTAACTATGGCTACACCTTC. It translates to CASKLGQGLNYGYTF.

This clone showed up just once. The chain is built from TRBV27 and TRBJ2-1; the match to TRBD2 covers 9 bases. The ends lost 2 bases at V and 6 bases at J; junction bases unmatched: 5. CDR1 and CDR2 (germline): MNHEY, SMNVEV (reference sequence). This CDR3 has 15 residues. The CDR3 DNA is TGTGCCAGCAGTTTAGGTCTAGCGGGAACCAATGAGCAGTTCTTC. It yields the protein CASSLGLAGTNEQFF.

The chain joins TRBV7-2 to TRBJ1-5; 9 bases are a match to TRBD1. With 5 bases clipped from V and 9 bases from J, the junction kept 11 bases outside the gene matches. Looked up from germline, CDR1 is SGHTA and CDR2 is FQGNSA. This CDR3 region has 15 residues. The CDR3 loop reads CASSPQDRGVSPQHF. In nucleotides, the CDR3 is TGTGCCAGCAGCCCCCAGGACAGGGGAGTCTCGCCCCAGCATTTT.

J is TRBJ2-1 and V is TRBV12-3 or TRBV12-4; 10 nucleotides agree with TRBD2. This CDR3 comprises 13 residues. J gave up 7 bases and V 6 bases, and 3 bases lay outside the gene matches. The CDR3 sequence: CASSSLAGNEQFF. CDR3 nucleotide sequence: TGTGCCAGCAGCTCACTAGCGGGGAATGAGCAGTTCTTC.

In DNA, the CDR3 is TGTGCCAGCAGCCAAGCTGTTGGGGGGAGCGGCTATGGCTACACCTTC. This gives the protein CASSQAVGGSGYGYTF. The chain uses TRBV3-1 (or the pseudogene TRBV3-2) and TRBJ1-2; TRBD1 might be the D (5 bases). The CDR3 runs 16 residues. CDR1 LGHDT and CDR2 YNNKEL come from the germline V gene (reference sequence). V was pared by 1 base and J by 4 bases, with 16 bases between.

The genes are TRBV7-6 and TRBJ2-7, with 10 nucleotides matching TRBD1. The junction had 10 bases not matched to a gene; V was cut back by 5 bases and J by 6 bases. Germline CDR1 SGHVS, CDR2 FNYEAQ. The CDR3 is 15 residues long. The CDR3 bases are TGTGCCAGCAGCCCACCTAATGGACAGGGGGGCGAGCAGTACTTC. Translated, it gives CASSPPNGQGGEQYF.